The clone carrying this T cell receptor beta chain was counted at least ten times. Its antigen is still unknown. RNA transcripts were the template for amplifying TCR beta CDR3 regions. Carried out on the TCR CDR3, a first-round RT-PCR used the HTBI primer set. Via MiXCR, TCRdb re-called the multiplex PCR reads, giving one row per CDR3 protein. This sample has roughly 550,000 distinct CDR3 sequences, with around 15% found just once. This sample was taken from a study of T cells in Graves' hyperthyroidism and ophthalmopathy. Study summary: It was at initial diagnosis, before any treatment, that peripheral blood was collected. Study observations and caveats: Model output signaled ophthalmopathy a median 6.5 months ahead of onset. Blood held most thyroid clonotypes expanded above 0.001 frequency.

Sequenced sample: blood. The receptor comes from a woman aged 25 to 45 with Graves' ophthalmopathy.

The CDR3 DNA is TGTGCCAGCAGTTTAGGGGGACAGGGAGAGACCCAGTACTTC. Translated, it gives CASSLGGQGETQYF. The chain links TRBV28 to TRBJ2-5; 9 bases line up with TRBD1. Trimming took 2 bases from V and 4 from J; bases not matched to a gene: 2. CDR1 is MDHEN and CDR2 is SYDVKM in the germline V gene. This CDR3 contains 14 residues.